What follows are 28 T cell receptor beta chains derived from one specimen sequenced in a study of cytotoxic CD8 clonotypes in ibrutinib-treated CLL. Libraries were prepared by immunoSEQ multiplex PCR; TCRdb keeps only in-frame clonotypes and omits some of them. In the table there are 9,500 to 15,000 clones, around 62% of which are singletons. The starting material was PBMCs, obtained before ibrutinib treatment. These TCRs come from a human donor with chronic lymphocytic leukemia.

This sequence joins TRBV4-2 and TRBJ2-1, with a weak D call TRBD2 (5 bases). CDR1 is LGHNA, CDR2 YNFKEQ, per germline. Between the trimmed V and J ends, which lost 4 bases and 5 bases, there was a span of 9 bases. This CDR3 comprises 13 residues. The CDR3 reads CASSLVGDNEQFF. CDR3 in DNA: TGTGCCAGCAGCCTGGTCGGGGACAATGAGCAGTTCTTC.

The chain has TRBV9 and TRBJ1-2; no reliable D call. The ends were cut back, 0 bases at V and 4 bases at J, with 4 bases in the middle. The CDR3 runs to 12 residues. Germline V gene sequence: CDR1 SGDLS, CDR2 YYNGEE. In DNA form, the CDR3 reads TGTGCCAGCAGCGTAGGCGGCTATGGCTACACCTTC. Translating it yields CASSVGGYGYTF.

The V call is TRBV12-2, the J call TRBJ1-1. TRBV12-2 constitutes a pseudogene. The CDR3 extends over 17 amino acids. DNA of the CDR3: TGTGCAAGTCGCTTAGTCCTGGGTAGTTTGTTGAACACTGAAGCTTTCTTT. It specifies CASRLVLGSLLNTEAFF.

The chain has TRBV19 and TRBJ1-6; TRBD1 matches 8 bases. V trimming: 3 bases; J trimming: 10 bases; junction bases outside the gene matches: 14. CDR1 is LNHDA and CDR2 is SQIVND in the germline V gene (reference sequence). CDR3 length: 17 residues. CDR3 in amino acids: CASSIPGQGLRRSPLHF. The CDR3 DNA sequence: TGTGCCAGTAGTATTCCCGGACAGGGACTGCGGAGGTCACCCCTCCACTTT.

The chain recombines TRBV11-3 with TRBJ2-7, with TRBD2 matching over 9 bases. The CDR3 runs to 15 residues. Trimming took 1 base from V and 3 from J; bases not matched to a gene: 4. CDR1 is SGHNT and CDR2 is YENEEA in the germline V gene. CDR3 bases: TGTGCCAGCAGCTTAGGACTAGCGGAGAACTACGAGCAGTACTTC. This sequence encodes CASSLGLAENYEQYF.

The chain combines TRBV10-1 with TRBJ1-5; perhaps TRBD1 as D (6 bases). CDR3 length: 15 residues. V lost 0 bases and J lost 6, with 12 bases in between. Germline V lookup: CDR1 WNHNN, CDR2 SYGVQD (reference sequence). The CDR3 protein is CASSESVQGGQPQHF. The CDR3 DNA follows: TGCGCCAGCAGTGAGTCTGTACAGGGCGGTCAGCCCCAGCATTTT.

The gene calls are TRBV4-1 and TRBJ1-5; 8 nucleotides match TRBD1. Germline V CDR1 and CDR2: MGHRA, YSYEKL. V was pared by 2 bases and J by 3 bases, with 3 bases of the junction left unmatched. The CDR3 extends over 15 amino acids. CDR3 loop: CASSQIQGANQPQHF. CDR3 DNA: TGCGCCAGCAGCCAAATCCAGGGGGCCAATCAGCCCCAGCATTTT.

This clone was detected only a few times. The V gene is TRBV18, the J gene TRBJ2-3; D is undetermined. The CDR3 consists of 13 residues. In germline, CDR1 is KGHSH, CDR2 LQKENI. V lost 3 bases to trimming and J lost 3 bases, with 7 bases between them. CDR3 residues: CASSPETTDTQYF. The CDR3 DNA is TGTGCCAGCTCACCGGAAACAACAGATACGCAGTATTTT. Combining the CDR3 with reference TRBV18 and TRBJ2-3 gives the whole variable domain NAGVMQNPRHLVRRRGQEARLRCSPMKGHSHVYWYRQLPEEGLKFMVYLQKENIIDESGMPKERFSAEFPKEGPSILRIQQVVRGDSAAYFCASSPETTDTQYFGPGTRLTVL.

This rearrangement joins TRBV28 to TRBJ2-1; 7 bases are shared with TRBD1. The CDR3 spans 12 residues. CDR1 MDHEN and CDR2 SYDVKM come from the germline V gene. Trimming cost V 4 bases and J 9 bases; bases outside gene matches: 3. Here the CDR3 reads CASSSQGPEQFF. In DNA, the CDR3 is TGTGCCAGCAGTTCACAGGGGCCTGAGCAGTTCTTC.

The chain combines TRBV7-3 with TRBJ1-2, with a weak D call TRBD1 (5 bases). The ends were cut back, 5 bases at V and 3 bases at J, with 10 bases in the middle. The CDR3 has 13 residues. Germline V gives CDR1 SGHTA, CDR2 FQGTGA. The CDR3 DNA follows: TGTGCCAGCAGCCCTAGAGGGGACTATGGCTACACCTTC. It translates to CASSPRGDYGYTF. The whole variable domain, filled in from reference TRBV7-3 and TRBJ1-2, reads GAGVSQTPSNKVTEKGKYVELRCDPISGHTALYWYRQSLGQGPEFLIYFQGTGAADDSGLPNDRFFAVRPEGSVSTLKIQRTERGDSAVYLCASSPRGDYGYTFGSGTRLTVV.

This chain uses TRBV11-2 with TRBJ2-5; TRBD1 matches at 7 bases. V dropped 5 bases and J dropped 2; count of bases not matched to a gene: 2. Germline V gene sequence: CDR1 SGHAT, CDR2 FQNNGV. The CDR3 spans 13 residues. This CDR3 reads CASSRDRQETQYF. The CDR3 DNA follows: TGTGCCAGCAGCCGGGACAGACAAGAGACCCAGTACTTC.

V is TRBV11-2 and J is TRBJ2-1, with TRBD2 identical over 9 bases. The CDR3 length is 15 residues. J lost 5 bases, V lost 6 bases, and 8 bases had no gene match. Per the germline V gene, CDR1 is SGHAT and CDR2 is FQNNGV. This CDR3 reads CASRGRRTSDNEQFF. The CDR3 DNA reads as TGTGCCAGCAGGGGGAGGAGGACTAGCGACAATGAGCAGTTCTTC.

This rearrangement joins TRBV5-1 to TRBJ2-5; 7 bases align to TRBD2. CDR1 is SGHRS, CDR2 YFSETQ, per germline. V dropped 5 bases and J dropped 2; count of bases not matched to a gene: 6. The CDR3 contains 14 residues. CDR3 coding DNA: TGCGCCAGCAGTCGCGGGAGCGGTCAAGAGACCCAGTACTTC. Its translation is CASSRGSGQETQYF. The full variable domain, rest sourced from reference TRBV5-1 and TRBJ2-5, is KAGVTQTPRYLIKTRGQQVTLSCSPISGHRSVSWYQQTPGQGLQFLFEYFSETQRNKGNFPGRFSGRQFSNSRSEMNVSTLELGDSALYLCASSRGSGQETQYFGPGTRLLVL.

In this sample, this clone turned up once. The V and J genes are TRBV7-8 and TRBJ1-5; D uncertain. CDR3 length: 13 amino acids. Germline CDR1 reads SGHVS; CDR2 reads FQNEAQ. V dropped 1 base and J dropped 6 bases, with 7 bases sitting between them. The CDR3 sequence is CASSLVRGQPQHF. DNA for the CDR3: TGTGCCAGCAGCTTAGTTCGAGGTCAGCCCCAGCATTTT.

This chain joins TRBV30 and TRBJ2-7, with D possibly being TRBD1 or TRBD2 (7 bases each). The germline V and J ends were trimmed by 1 base and 6 bases, with 19 bases remaining between them. The CDR3 contains 15 residues. CDR1 and CDR2 from the germline V gene are GTSNPN and SVGIG (reference sequence). The CDR3 loop reads CAWSAPGGAHTEQYF. In DNA form, the CDR3 reads TGTGCCTGGAGTGCCCCAGGGGGGGCCCACACCGAGCAGTACTTC.

The V gene is TRBV28, the J gene TRBJ2-2; the match to TRBD1 covers 7 bases. The length of the CDR3 is 17 residues. Germline V gene sequence: CDR1 MDHEN, CDR2 SYDVKM. The trim removed 6 bases at V and 1 base at J, leaving 11 bases unmatched. CDR3 sequence reads: CASRPTTGLVNTGELFF. CDR3 coding DNA: TGTGCCAGCAGGCCCACGACAGGGTTAGTGAACACCGGGGAGCTGTTTTTT.

The V call is TRBV7-9, the J call TRBJ2-1; a weak D match, TRBD1 (6 bases). CDR3 length equals 15 residues. Germline loops: CDR1 SEHNR, CDR2 FQNEAQ (reference sequence). The V and J ends lost 5 bases and 8 bases respectively, with 19 bases between them. The CDR3 DNA follows: TGTGCCAGCAGCGGTGGGGACATTGATATTGATGAGCAGTTCTTC. Encoded protein: CASSGGDIDIDEQFF.

This chain connects TRBV4-3 to TRBJ2-2, with D unclear. The germline gives CDR1 LGHNA, CDR2 YSLEER. This CDR3 contains 18 residues. Trimming left V 1 base short and J 4 bases short, with 19 bases between. The CDR3 region has the DNA TGCGCCAGCAGCCAAGGGGTACCCGGCCCCCGAGGCACCGGGGAGCTGTTTTTT. Translating gives CASSQGVPGPRGTGELFF.

This clone has more than one count but fewer than ten. This sequence joins TRBV27 and TRBJ2-7; D tentatively fits TRBD1 or TRBD2 (5 bases each). V was clipped by 1 base and J by 6 bases, with 16 bases between them. In germline, CDR1 is MNHEY, CDR2 SMNVEV (reference sequence). The CDR3 totals 15 residues. For the CDR3, the DNA is TGTGCCAGCAGTTTATTTCCAACAGGACGGGGCGAGCAGTACTTC. Translating gives CASSLFPTGRGEQYF.

The J gene is TRBJ2-7, the V gene TRBV30; 11 nucleotides line up with TRBD2. CDR3 length: 17 amino acids. Unmatched junction bases numbered 12, after V lost 3 bases and J lost 2 bases. CDR1 and CDR2 from the germline V gene are GTSNPN and SVGIG (reference sequence). CDR3 residues: CAWRGTSGGTRTYEQYF. The CDR3 DNA sequence: TGTGCCTGGAGGGGCACTAGCGGGGGCACACGAACCTACGAGCAGTACTTC.

The table lists this clone with a few counts. This chain joins TRBV27 and TRBJ2-7, with 7 bases fitting TRBD1. The germline CDR1 and CDR2 sequences are MNHEY and SMNVEV (reference sequence). CDR3 size: 13 residues. The J segment lost 2 bases and the V segment lost 5 bases, leaving 3 bases of the junction unmatched. The CDR3 DNA reads TGTGCCAGCAGTCCGGGACAGACCTACGAGCAGTACTTC. This codes for CASSPGQTYEQYF.

In this sample, this clone turned up a few times. The chain links TRBV19 to TRBJ2-5; D is uncertain. Germline CDR1 and CDR2: LNHDA and SQIVND (reference sequence). The CDR3 covers 15 residues. Trimming left V 1 base short and J 5 bases short, with 14 bases between. CDR3 nucleotides: TGTGCCAGTAGTATAGCGATAGGGCTGGAGGAGACCCAGTACTTC. Amino acid sequence: CASSIAIGLEETQYF.

CDR3 sequence reads: CASSGERADTQYF. In DNA form, the CDR3 reads TGTGCCAGCAGTGGGGAAAGAGCGGATACGCAGTATTTT. This sequence joins TRBV6-1 and TRBJ2-3, with unresolved D. The CDR3 is 13 residues long. Germline lookup yields CDR1 MNHNS and CDR2 SASEGT. V was trimmed by 4 bases and J by 6 bases, leaving 11 bases between them.

This chain's CDR3 is CASSGTGRKDTEAFF. The CDR3 nucleotides read TGTGCCAGTTCCGGGACAGGGAGAAAGGACACTGAAGCTTTCTTT. This chain connects TRBV19 to TRBJ1-1, with TRBD1 identical over 9 bases. This CDR3 has 15 residues. V trimming: 8 bases; J trimming: 3 bases; junction bases outside the gene matches: 10. Germline V gene lookup returns CDR1 LNHDA and CDR2 SQIVND (reference sequence).

This chain joins TRBV27 and TRBJ2-1; 9 bases are shared with TRBD2. The CDR3 is 14 residues long. Germline V gene sequence: CDR1 MNHEY, CDR2 SMNVEV (reference sequence). J gave up 8 bases and V 3 bases, and 5 bases lay outside the gene matches. The CDR3 nucleotides are TGTGCCAGCAGTTTGGCGGGGGGGCCACATGAGCAGTTCTTC. It encodes CASSLAGGPHEQFF.

The rearrangement links TRBV2 to TRBJ1-1; no definite D call. V was trimmed by 0 bases and J by 10 bases, leaving 18 bases between them. The germline V gene encodes CDR1 SNHLY and CDR2 FYNNEI. This CDR3 contains 15 residues. For the CDR3, the DNA is TGTGCCAGCAGTGAAGCAGGACCGGCCTTTACGGGAGCTTTCTTT. Its protein is CASSEAGPAFTGAFF. The entire variable domain, with the rest obtained from reference TRBV2 and TRBJ1-1, is as follows: EPEVTQTPSHQVTQMGQEVILRCVPISNHLYFYWYRQILGQKVEFLVSFYNNEISEKSEIFDDQFSVERPDGSNFTLKIRSTKLEDSAMYFCASSEAGPAFTGAFFGQGTRLTVV.

V usage is TRBV28 and J usage is TRBJ2-5; unclear D gene. From germline, CDR1 is MDHEN and CDR2 SYDVKM. The CDR3 is 14 amino acids. Trimming left V 6 bases short and J 3 bases short, with 14 bases between. The CDR3 here is CASSPRLFKETQYF. Written as DNA, the CDR3 is TGTGCCAGCAGCCCCCGACTGTTTAAAGAGACCCAGTACTTC.

V usage is TRBV4-1 and J usage is TRBJ2-2; D may be TRBD1 (7 bases). Trimming stripped 3 bases from V and 7 bases from J, with 24 bases between. CDR3 length: 18 residues. Per germline, CDR1 MGHRA and CDR2 YSYEKL. The CDR3 nucleotides read TGCGCCAGCAGCCAGACACTGGTCGGGCAGGGGGGCGGCGGGGAGCTGTTTTTT. It is translated as CASSQTLVGQGGGGELFF.